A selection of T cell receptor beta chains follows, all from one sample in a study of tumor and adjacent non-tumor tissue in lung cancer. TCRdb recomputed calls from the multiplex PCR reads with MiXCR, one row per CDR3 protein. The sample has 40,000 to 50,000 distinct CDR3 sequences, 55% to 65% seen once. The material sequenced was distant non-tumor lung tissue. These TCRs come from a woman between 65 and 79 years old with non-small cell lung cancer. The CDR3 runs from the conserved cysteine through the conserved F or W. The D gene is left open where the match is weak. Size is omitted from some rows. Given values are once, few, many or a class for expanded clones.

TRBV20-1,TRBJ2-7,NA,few,CSARDPSGWIYEQYF,TGCAGTGCTAGAGATCCCTCAGGGTGGATTTACGAGCAGTACTTC
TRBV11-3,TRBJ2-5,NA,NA,CASSHRASRNQETQYF,TGTGCCAGCAGCCACCGGGCTAGTCGGAACCAAGAGACCCAGTACTTC
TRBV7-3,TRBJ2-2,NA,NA,CASSSQGGARTTGELFF,TGTGCCAGCAGCTCCCAGGGGGGGGCCCGAACGACCGGGGAGCTGTTTTTT
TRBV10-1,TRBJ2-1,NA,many,CASSEYGTRGYNEQFF,TGCGCCAGCAGTGAGTATGGAACTAGAGGGTACAATGAGCAGTTCTTC
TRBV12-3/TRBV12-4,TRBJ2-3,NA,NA,CGSSVSGIDTQYF,TGTGGCAGCAGTGTCTCAGGGATAGATACACAGTATTTT
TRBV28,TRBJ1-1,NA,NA,CAISFPRIGAFF,TGTGCCATCAGTTTCCCGCGGATAGGAGCTTTCTTT
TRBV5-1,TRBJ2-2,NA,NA,CASSLVDHNTGELFF,TGCGCCAGCAGCTTGGTGGACCACAACACCGGGGAGCTGTTTTTT
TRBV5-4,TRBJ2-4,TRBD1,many,CASSKPSQTGETKNIQYF,TGTGCCAGCAGCAAACCATCCCAGACAGGGGAAACCAAAAACATTCAGTACTTC
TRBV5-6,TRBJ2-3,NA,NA,CTSSFPIDTQYF,TGTACCAGCAGCTTCCCCATAGATACGCAGTATTTT
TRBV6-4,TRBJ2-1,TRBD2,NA,CASSKMASGSYEQFF,TGTGCTAGCAGTAAGATGGCTAGCGGGAGTTATGAGCAGTTCTTC
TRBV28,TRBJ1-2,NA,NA,CASRFSGQSDGYTF,TGTGCCAGCAGATTCAGTGGTCAGTCCGATGGCTACACCTTC
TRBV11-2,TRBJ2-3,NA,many,CASSLIVSSTDTQYF,TGTGCCAGCAGCTTAATAGTCTCCAGCACAGATACGCAGTATTTT
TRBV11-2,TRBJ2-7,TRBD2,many,CASSLETSGPYEQYF,TGTGCCAGCAGCTTAGAGACTAGCGGTCCCTACGAGCAGTACTTC
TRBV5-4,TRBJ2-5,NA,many,CASSFGNLGETQYF,TGTGCCAGCAGCTTCGGCAATCTAGGGGAGACCCAGTACTTC
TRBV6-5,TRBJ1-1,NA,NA,CASTSLGEVVTGAFF,TGTGCCAGCACTTCCTTGGGGGAGGTGGTCACTGGAGCTTTCTTT
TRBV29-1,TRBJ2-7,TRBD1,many,CSVEVGQGIQYF,TGCAGCGTTGAAGTGGGACAGGGGATCCAGTACTTC
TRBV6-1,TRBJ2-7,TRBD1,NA,CVSSDRQGTYEQYF,TGTGTCAGCAGTGACCGACAGGGCACCTACGAGCAGTACTTC
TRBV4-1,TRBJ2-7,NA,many,CASSQDPYLRGYEQYF,TGCGCCAGCAGCCAAGACCCCTACTTACGGGGCTACGAGCAGTACTTC
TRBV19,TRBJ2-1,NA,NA,CATSTAGYNEQFF,TGTGCCACTAGTACCGCCGGCTACAATGAGCAGTTCTTC
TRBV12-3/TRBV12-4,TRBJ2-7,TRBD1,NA,CTSSSNRGPNYEQYF,TGTACCAGCAGTTCAAATAGGGGGCCCAACTACGAGCAGTACTTC
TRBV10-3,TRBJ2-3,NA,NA,CVISTDHKQSTQYF,TGTGTCATCAGTACGGACCACAAACAGAGTACGCAGTATTTT
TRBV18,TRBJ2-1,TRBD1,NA,CASSPLQGTGHNEQFF,TGTGCCAGCTCACCCCTTCAGGGGACAGGGCACAATGAGCAGTTCTTC
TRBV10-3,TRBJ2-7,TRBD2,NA,CAIGATSGTTYEHYF,TGTGCCATCGGTGCGACTAGCGGGACTACCTACGAGCACTACTTC
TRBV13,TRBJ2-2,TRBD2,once,CASIAGLAGVWSPGELFF,TGTGCCAGCATCGCGGGACTAGCGGGAGTGTGGAGTCCCGGGGAGCTGTTTTTT
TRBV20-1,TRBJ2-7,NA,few,CSASPGLGQEQYF,TGCAGTGCTAGCCCGGGCCTGGGGCAGGAGCAGTACTTC
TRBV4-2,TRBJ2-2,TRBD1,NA,CASSQLQGAGTGELFF,TGTGCCAGCAGCCAACTACAGGGGGCGGGAACCGGTGAGCTGTTTTTT
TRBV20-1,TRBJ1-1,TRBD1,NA,CSASSLPRQGAVTEALF,TGCAGTGCTAGCTCGCTTCCACGTCAGGGGGCAGTCACTGAAGCTTTGTTT
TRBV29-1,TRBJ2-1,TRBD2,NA,CSAPSSGSHNEQFF,TGCAGTGCCCCGTCTAGCGGCTCCCACAATGAGCAGTTCTTC
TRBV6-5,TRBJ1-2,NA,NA,CDSSPGTSYGYTF,TGTGACAGCAGCCCAGGAACGAGCTATGGCTACACCTTC
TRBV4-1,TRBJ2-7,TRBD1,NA,CTSSPGQGLSSYEQYF,TGCACCAGCAGTCCCGGACAGGGTTTAAGCTCCTACGAGCAGTACTTC
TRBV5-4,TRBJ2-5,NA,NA,CASSTAQETLYF,TGCGCCAGCAGCACAGCTCAAGAGACCCTGTACTTC
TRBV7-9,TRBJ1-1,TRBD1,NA,CASSKDRDTEAFF,TGTGCCAGCAGCAAGGACAGGGACACTGAAGCTTTCTTT
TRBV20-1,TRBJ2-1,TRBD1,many,CSAGQGSISNEQFF,TGCAGTGCTGGACAGGGATCAATTTCCAATGAGCAGTTCTTC
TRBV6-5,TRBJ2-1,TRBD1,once,CTSSRGTGPDNEQFF,TGTACCAGCAGTCGCGGGACAGGCCCTGACAATGAGCAGTTCTTC
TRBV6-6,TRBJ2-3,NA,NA,CACRKKQASTDTKYF,TGTGCCTGCAGAAAAAAGCAGGCTAGCACAGATACGAAGTATTTT
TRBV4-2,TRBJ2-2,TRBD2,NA,CTSSQGFVGGPGGELFF,TGTACCAGCAGCCAAGGTTTTGTGGGAGGGCCGGGCGGGGAGCTGTTTTTT
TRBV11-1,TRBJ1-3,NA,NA,CACRLSISGDTIYF,TGTGCCTGCAGGTTATCGATCTCTGGAGACACCATATATTTT
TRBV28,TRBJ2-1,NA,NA,CANSPIRRASGNKQFF,TGTGCCAACAGTCCCATCAGGCGGGCTTCAGGTAATAAGCAGTTCTTC
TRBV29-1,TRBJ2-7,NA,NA,CSVGARSYEEYF,TGCAGCGTTGGGGCTCGATCGTACGAGGAGTACTTC
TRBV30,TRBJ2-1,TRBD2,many,CAWSVLVAGGTVNEQFF,TGTGCCTGGAGTGTACTTGTAGCGGGAGGGACTGTCAATGAGCAGTTCTTC
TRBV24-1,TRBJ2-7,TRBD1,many,CATSTGQGIHEQYF,TGTGCCACCAGCACCGGACAGGGGATCCACGAGCAGTACTTC
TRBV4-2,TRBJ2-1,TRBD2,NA,CASCPEAGLASYNEQFF,TGTGCCAGCTGCCCAGAGGCGGGACTAGCGTCCTACAATGAGCAGTTCTTC
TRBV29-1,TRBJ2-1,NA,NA,CSVYPGFTYDEQFF,TGCAGCGTCTATCCCGGTTTTACCTACGATGAGCAGTTCTTC
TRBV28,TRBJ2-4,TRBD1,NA,CASSPRGQGNIQYF,TGTGCCAGCAGCCCCAGGGGGCAGGGAAACATTCAGTACTTC
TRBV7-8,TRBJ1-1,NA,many,CASSLSTGNTEAFF,TGTGCCAGCAGCTTGTCGACAGGAAACACTGAAGCTTTCTTT
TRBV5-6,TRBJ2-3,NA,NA,CTSSFPTDTQYF,TGTACCAGTAGCTTCCCCACAGATACGCAGTATTTT
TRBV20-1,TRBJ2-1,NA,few,CSARKEGTGPRNEQFF,TGCAGTGCTAGAAAGGAGGGCACCGGTCCACGCAATGAGCAGTTCTTC
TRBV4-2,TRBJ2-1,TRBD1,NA,CASNQAAGGGEQFF,TGTGCCAGCAACCAAGCCGCAGGGGGCGGTGAGCAGTTCTTC
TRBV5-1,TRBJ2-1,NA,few,CASSLLAGSYNEQFF,TGCGCCAGCAGCTTGCTGGCAGGATCCTACAATGAGCAGTTCTTC
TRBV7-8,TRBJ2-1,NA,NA,CVSSLISGTTAANEQFF,TGTGTCAGCAGCTTAATATCGGGGACAACAGCGGCCAATGAGCAGTTCTTC